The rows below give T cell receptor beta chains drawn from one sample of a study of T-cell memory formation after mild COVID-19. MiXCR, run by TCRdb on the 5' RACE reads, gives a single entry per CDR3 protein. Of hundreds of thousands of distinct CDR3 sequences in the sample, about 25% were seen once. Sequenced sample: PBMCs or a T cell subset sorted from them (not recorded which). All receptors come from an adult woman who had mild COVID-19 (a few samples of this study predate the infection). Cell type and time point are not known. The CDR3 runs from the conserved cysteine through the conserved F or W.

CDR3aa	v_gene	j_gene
CASSSDRGVVDEKLFF	TRBV11-2	TRBJ1-4
CASSLAAQGLVEQYF	TRBV5-1	TRBJ2-7
CASSQGWTSGDYEQYF	TRBV3-1	TRBJ2-7
CASSWGPNPYEQYF	TRBV5-6	TRBJ2-7
CASSLDRRDGYTF	TRBV5-1	TRBJ1-2
CASSVRDREWSEAFF	TRBV9	TRBJ1-1
CASSQPGFYGYTF	TRBV6-5	TRBJ1-2
CASSTRGNYGYTF	TRBV12-3/TRBV12-4	TRBJ1-2
CASSYSRDWGQSSYEQYF	TRBV7-6	TRBJ2-7
CASSEGQVNSPLHF	TRBV9	TRBJ1-6
CSASGQANTEAFF	TRBV20-1	TRBJ1-1
CASSLTGLRGETQYF	TRBV7-3	TRBJ2-5
CASTRPGATNQPQHF	TRBV6-2/TRBV6-3	TRBJ1-5
CASSLGTGGYMVETEAFF	TRBV5-1	TRBJ1-1
CASSLGESSYGYTF	TRBV5-1	TRBJ1-2
CASSSTSLGDYGYTF	TRBV5-1	TRBJ1-2
CASSLFGLLAGGSLTDTQYF	TRBV7-9	TRBJ2-3
CSARDLAGGQAPYEQYF	TRBV20-1	TRBJ2-7
CASSQDPAEQYF	TRBV3-1	TRBJ2-7
CASSRLVAATDTQYF	TRBV7-9	TRBJ2-3
CATSRARRAPNLKQFF	TRBV15	TRBJ2-1
CASSPRLERERAYNEQFF	TRBV7-8	TRBJ2-1
CASSLEDRYYEQYF	TRBV5-1	TRBJ2-7
CATSGPGQGRWAFF	TRBV27	TRBJ1-1
CSAGTGLADTQYF	TRBV20-1	TRBJ2-3